A selection of T cell receptor beta chains follows, all from one sample in a study of control samples from healthy donors and cancer patients. The table came from immunoSEQ multiplex PCR; TCRdb's copy has only in-frame clones and leaves some out. The sample contains roughly 370,000 clones, 90% of which appear only once. Source material: PBMCs. These receptor sequences come from a man aged 40-50 years with head and neck cancer. Both conserved end residues are part of each CDR3.

j_call v_call cdr3_aa
TRBJ1-5 TRBV4-2 CASSQGAGEGQPQHF
TRBJ1-1 TRBV6-5 CASSQTGVAFF
TRBJ1-2 TRBV7-2 CASSQLRHPGYTF
TRBJ1-1 TRBV9 CASSVGLENTEAFF
TRBJ2-5 TRBV30 CAWSVSSGTQYF
TRBJ2-2 TRBV4-1 CASSQDRALAGREHGELFF
TRBJ1-4 TRBV6-6 CASGDTGSSEKLFF
TRBJ2-3 TRBV19 CASSMGQGTDTQYF
TRBJ1-5 TRBV12-2 CASRFPQPQHF
TRBJ1-5 TRBV27 CASSFSASNQPQHF
TRBJ2-4 TRBV27 CASSPTYKGAKNIQYF
TRBJ2-2 TRBV19 CASSIDDGELFF
TRBJ2-3 TRBV7-2 CASSLTGRGDTQYF
TRBJ2-7 TRBV15 CATSSQREKQYF
TRBJ2-3 TRBV19 CATQTSEYTDTQYF
TRBJ1-1 TRBV27 CASKRQGGNTEAFF
TRBJ2-5 TRBV11-2 CASSFRGGHQETQYF
TRBJ1-1 TRBV6-5 CASSYSAGWGTEAFF
TRBJ1-2 TRBV28 CASSSGASGSNYGYTF
TRBJ2-1 TRBV9 CASSPAAGATEQFF
TRBJ2-7 TRBV27 CASSLSGYSYEQYF
TRBJ1-2 TRBV6-2/TRBV6-3 CASSPTGNYGYTF
TRBJ2-7 TRBV7-2 CASSWTTGSYEQYF
TRBJ2-1 TRBV9 CASRWTTMLAGGVSYNEQFF
TRBJ2-1 TRBV2 CASSDLSGRTYNEQFF
TRBJ2-1 TRBV10-1 CASSESLAGRNEQFF
TRBJ2-5 TRBV27 CASSFQETQYF
TRBJ1-2 TRBV5-5 CASSLRFGGAGYTF
TRBJ2-5 TRBV30 CAWGQGANGETQYF
TRBJ2-2 TRBV9 CASSVVRGANTGELFF
TRBJ2-1 TRBV30 CAWVPGLNEQFF
TRBJ2-2 TRBV6-5 CASIRDRGTTGELFF
TRBJ1-3 TRBV30 CAWSVLGRAGNTIYF
TRBJ2-7 TRBV5-6 CASSSQDRRRSYEQYF
TRBJ1-1 TRBV28 CASGANTEAFF
TRBJ1-2 TRBV3-1/TRBV3-2 CASSQIQDFGWNGYTF
TRBJ2-2 TRBV28 CASSFIGQRTGELFF
TRBJ1-5 TRBV19 CASSGQSNQPQHF
TRBJ2-1 TRBV25-1 CASRGSTYNEQFF
TRBJ2-1 TRBV28 CASSLDSNNEQFF
TRBJ1-1 TRBV30 CAWTHTNTEAFF
TRBJ2-1 TRBV5-6 CASRQGGKMVF
TRBJ1-1 TRBV5-1 CASAIGPRGGGTEAFF
TRBJ1-1 TRBV5-1 CASTGTANTEAFF